Listed below are T cell receptor beta chains from one sample, sequenced in a study of cytomegalovirus exposure and HLA in healthy donors. Sequencing used immunoSEQ multiplex PCR; TCRdb keeps in-frame clones, though not all of them. The data show about 170,000 clones, approximately 85% seen once. The sequenced material came from PBMCs. The receptors stem from a man aged 18 to 30 in good health and CMV-seropositive. Each CDR3 is given without its conserved first and last residue. Fields, in order: CDR3 protein, CDR3 length, D gene, V gene. The D gene is left open where the match is weak.

ASSLTGPAGTNEKLF,15,.,TRBV5-4
ASSQETDTRVRAQY,14,.,TRBV4-3
SVEWGSGHTEAF,12,.,TRBV29-1
ASSDQDTGELF,11,.,TRBV6-4
ASSNKAGGTHLQF,13,TRBD2,TRBV9
ASSQDAGGSYGYT,13,.,TRBV4-3
ASSLAPRRETQY,12,.,TRBV5-6
AISEDRGSAGELF,13,TRBD1,TRBV10-3
ASSGGEGMDYGYT,13,.,TRBV9
ASMRAGSPLH,10,.,TRBV6-5
SSSLGGQGETQY,12,TRBD1,TRBV7-9
ASSQWGGGGRDYEQY,15,.,TRBV4-2
ASSLGLAGSQETQY,14,TRBD2,TRBV5-1
ASRGQHYEQY,10,TRBD1,TRBV6-5
ASSPRSGGNYGYT,13,TRBD1,TRBV9
ASSLTGSDTEAF,12,TRBD1,TRBV7-9
AGQGSSYEQY,10,.,TRBV7-9
ASSSATSGGTGSGIQY,16,TRBD2,TRBV9
ASSSATSSSYNEQF,14,.,TRBV7-6
ASGGTGNTEAF,11,TRBD1,TRBV2
ASSAAVVSSGANVLT,15,.,TRBV2
ASSQGLTSTDTQY,13,.,TRBV7-2
ASSLNTEAF,9,.,TRBV5-6
ASSRPSDRGRTYEQY,15,TRBD1,TRBV5-4
ASSLAGRGLAGEQF,14,.,TRBV7-2
ASRKQGPLGEQY,12,TRBD1,TRBV19
AISDRQETQY,10,.,TRBV10-3
ASSPGQGPTDTQY,13,TRBD1,TRBV7-3
ASTGGPQVIQETQY,14,.,TRBV5-1
ASSISGGLDTQY,12,TRBD1,TRBV19
SVEGQQNTEAF,11,TRBD1,TRBV29-1
ASSLVAGGNEQY,12,TRBD1,TRBV5-1
ASSSRLSQGAWTGELF,16,TRBD1,TRBV5-6
ASSASTDTQY,10,.,TRBV9
ASSLRSGTGALNTEAF,16,TRBD1,TRBV7-3
ASSDVASGGATDTQY,15,TRBD2,TRBV6-4
ASSLETLLGRTVQGSPLH,18,.,TRBV11-2
ASSEGGGGVGELF,13,.,TRBV2
ASSDRVQGLGSYGYT,15,TRBD1,TRBV9
ASSPDQRPGQGTD,13,TRBD1,TRBV18
AWSWGRKDNEQF,12,.,TRBV30
ASSLGQMADTQY,12,TRBD1,TRBV7-9
ASSLRGPSNEQF,12,TRBD1,TRBV14
ASRPGQGNEKLF,12,TRBD1,TRBV19
ASSPLKAGVTDTQY,14,TRBD2,TRBV4-1
AWSKSGGYL,9,TRBD2,TRBV30
ASSVAGGGTEAF,12,.,TRBV9
ATQRRFEGDYEQY,13,.,TRBV2
ASSPDRGANQPQH,13,TRBD1,TRBV5-4
ASSLESYNEQF,11,.,TRBV2
ASSWRRYSYNEQF,13,.,TRBV11-2
ASTLTGGPYNEQF,13,TRBD2,TRBV6-5
ASRQDRLDVNGYT,13,TRBD1,TRBV6-6
ASSAGTGGIGTEAF,14,TRBD1,TRBV9
ASRLGQRVYGYT,12,TRBD1,TRBV6-6
AGGLGGPEAF,10,TRBD1,TRBV30
ASSTTGGNEQF,11,TRBD1,TRBV5-6